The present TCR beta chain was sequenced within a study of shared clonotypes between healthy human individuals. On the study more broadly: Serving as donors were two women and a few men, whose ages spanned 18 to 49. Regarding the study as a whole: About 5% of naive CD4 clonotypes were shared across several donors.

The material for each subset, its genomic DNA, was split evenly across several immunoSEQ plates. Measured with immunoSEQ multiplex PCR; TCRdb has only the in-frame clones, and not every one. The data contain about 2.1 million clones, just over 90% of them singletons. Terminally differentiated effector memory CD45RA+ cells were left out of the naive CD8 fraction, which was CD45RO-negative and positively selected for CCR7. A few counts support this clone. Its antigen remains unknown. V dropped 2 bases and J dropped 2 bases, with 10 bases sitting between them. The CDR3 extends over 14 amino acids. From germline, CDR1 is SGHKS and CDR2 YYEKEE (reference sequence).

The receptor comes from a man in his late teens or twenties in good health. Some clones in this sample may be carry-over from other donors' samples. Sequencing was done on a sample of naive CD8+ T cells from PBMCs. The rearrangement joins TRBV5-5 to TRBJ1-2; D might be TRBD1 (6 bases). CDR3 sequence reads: CASSFRGGNYGYTF. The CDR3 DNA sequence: TGTGCCAGCAGCTTCAGGGGCGGGAACTATGGCTACACCTTC.